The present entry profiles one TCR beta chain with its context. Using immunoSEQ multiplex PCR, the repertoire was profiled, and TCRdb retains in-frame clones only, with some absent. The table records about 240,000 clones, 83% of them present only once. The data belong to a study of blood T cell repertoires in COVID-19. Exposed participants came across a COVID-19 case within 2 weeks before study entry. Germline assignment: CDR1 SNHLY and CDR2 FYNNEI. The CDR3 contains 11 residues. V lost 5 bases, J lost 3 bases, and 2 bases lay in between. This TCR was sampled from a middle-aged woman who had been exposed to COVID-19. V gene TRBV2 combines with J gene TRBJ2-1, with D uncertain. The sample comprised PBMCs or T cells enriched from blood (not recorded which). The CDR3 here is CASSYYNEQFF. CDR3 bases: TGTGCCAGCAGTTACTACAATGAGCAGTTCTTC.